One sample yielded the 3 T cell receptor beta chains listed below, sequenced in a study of a mutant IDH1 vaccine in newly diagnosed glioma. Described time point: baseline, week 1 (first vaccination visit). Treatment specified: pre-vaccination baseline after standard-of-care therapy. Sequencing was performed with immunoSEQ multiplex PCR; in TCRdb, only in-frame clones are kept and a portion is missing. The repertoire has roughly 84,000 clones, roughly 80% of them found once; the top ten carry 4.5% to 5.5%. This sample comprised PBMCs, obtained from a glioma patient treated with radiotherapy, temozolomide or both. All receptors derive from a man aged 40-50 years with glioma. Some clones in this sample may be carry-over from other donors' samples.

V usage is TRBV25-1 and J usage is TRBJ1-2; D may be TRBD1 (5 bases). Trimming stripped 2 bases from V and 8 bases from J, with 15 bases between. The CDR3 totals 14 residues. CDR1 MGHDK and CDR2 SYGVNS come from the germline V gene. The DNA for the CDR3 is TGTGCCAGCAGTGAAGACCCCGGGGCGGAAGGCTACACCTTC. Encoded protein: CASSEDPGAEGYTF.

J is TRBJ2-2 and V is TRBV30; D remains unclear. CDR3 length equals 13 residues. The germline V gene encodes CDR1 GTSNPN and CDR2 SVGIG (reference sequence). The V end was cut by 1 base, the J end by 0 bases, with 3 bases between. This CDR3 reads CAWSATNTGELFF. The CDR3 DNA reads as TGTGCCTGGAGTGCCACGAACACCGGGGAGCTGTTTTTT.

The rearrangement uses TRBV2 and TRBJ1-2, with D perhaps matching TRBD1 (5 bases). Per the germline V gene, CDR1 is SNHLY and CDR2 is FYNNEI. CDR3 length equals 11 residues. Trimming removed 10 bases from V and 4 bases from J, with 10 bases in between. Here the CDR3 reads CATQGGYGYTF. For the CDR3, the DNA is TGTGCCACCCAGGGAGGCTATGGCTACACCTTC.